A single sample is the source of the 25 T cell receptor beta chains below, sequenced in a study of tumor-infiltrating lymphocytes in localized non-small cell lung cancer. This table comes from immunoSEQ multiplex PCR, and its TCRdb copy is limited to in-frame clones, with some not included. The sample records about 16,000 clones, less than 55% being singletons. Sequencing was carried out using lung tumor tissue. These receptors all come from a human donor with non-small cell lung cancer.

Regarding this clone: Distinct nucleotide sequences in the sample also encode this CDR3. This chain joins TRBV5-1 and TRBJ1-4; weak D call: TRBD1 (5 bases). The germline V gene encodes CDR1 SGHRS and CDR2 YFSETQ. Trimming took 2 bases from V and 7 from J, leaving 9 bases between them. The CDR3 spans 13 residues. CDR3 in amino acids: CASSFRAGEKLFF. The CDR3 DNA follows: TGCGCCAGCAGCTTCAGGGCGGGTGAAAAACTGTTTTTT.

The chain uses TRBV5-6 and TRBJ1-3; D gene uncertain. The ends were cut back, 0 bases at V and 2 bases at J, with 6 bases in the middle. This CDR3 spans 14 amino acids. Germline values: CDR1 SGHDT, CDR2 YYEEEE. The CDR3 is CASSLAGAGNTIYF. The CDR3 DNA reads as TGTGCCAGCAGCTTGGCTGGTGCTGGAAACACCATATATTTT. Full variable domain (outside the CDR3, taken from reference TRBV5-6 and TRBJ1-3): DAGVTQSPTHLIKTRGQQVTLRCSPKSGHDTVSWYQQALGQGPQFIFQYYEEEERQRGNFPDRFSGHQFPNYSSELNVNALLLGDSALYLCASSLAGAGNTIYFGEGSWLTVV.

The chain employs TRBV6-4 and TRBJ1-1; no clear D. Trimming stripped 5 bases from V and 5 bases from J, with 12 bases between. Germline CDR1 and CDR2: MRHNA and SNTAGT. The length of the CDR3 is 13 residues. CDR3 in DNA: TGTGCCAGCAGTAGAGACCCCACGACTGAAGCTTTCTTT. As protein: CASSRDPTTEAFF.

This clone has a handful of counts. The J gene is TRBJ1-1, the V gene TRBV6-5; possible D gene TRBD1, 5 bases. Deletions cut 2 bases from V and 4 bases from J, with 17 bases between. The CDR3 loop spans 16 amino acids. Germline V gives CDR1 MNHEY, CDR2 SVGAGI. CDR3 residues: CASSYGVIGDGTEAFF. The CDR3 nucleotides read TGTGCCAGCAGTTACGGAGTGATAGGGGATGGCACTGAAGCTTTCTTT.

This clone rates as large. The chain has TRBV7-9 and TRBJ2-7, with 9 bases identical to TRBD2. Germline values: CDR1 SEHNR, CDR2 FQNEAQ (reference sequence). The CDR3 has 13 residues. V trimming: 5 bases; J trimming: 6 bases; junction bases outside the gene matches: 5. CDR3 residues: CASSPSGVGEQYF. The CDR3 DNA reads TGTGCCAGCAGCCCTAGCGGGGTGGGCGAGCAGTACTTC.

The table lists this clone with a few counts. The rearrangement links TRBV6-5 to TRBJ1-5; D gene unclear. This CDR3 is 14 amino acids long. V was shortened by 2 bases and J by 0 bases, with 5 bases between the two germline ends. CDR1 and CDR2 (germline): MNHEY, SVGAGI. This CDR3 reads CASSYSNSNQPQHF. For the CDR3, the DNA is TGTGCCAGCAGTTACAGTAATAGCAATCAGCCCCAGCATTTT.

Only a few counts were recorded for this clone. CDR3: CASSQSLAGSYEQYF. The CDR3 DNA reads as TGCGCCAGCAGCCAAAGCCTAGCGGGGAGCTACGAGCAGTACTTC. This rearrangement joins TRBV4-3 to TRBJ2-7, with 9 bases matching TRBD2. CDR3 size: 15 residues. Trimming at V came to 2 bases and at J to 3 bases, leaving 5 bases not matched to a gene. Germline V gene lookup returns CDR1 LGHNA and CDR2 YSLEER.

V gene TRBV7-2 combines with J gene TRBJ1-5; unclear D gene. The CDR3 is made up of 14 amino acids. V gave up 5 bases and J gave up 3 bases, with 11 bases separating them. From germline, CDR1 is SGHTA and CDR2 FQGNSA. The CDR3 loop reads CASSPTRFNQPQHF. The CDR3 coding sequence is TGTGCCAGCAGCCCGACAAGGTTCAATCAGCCCCAGCATTTT.

This clone showed up just a few times. The chain has TRBV7-8 and TRBJ1-4; D not resolved. Germline V lookup: CDR1 SGHVS, CDR2 FQNEAQ. The V end lost 3 bases, the J end lost 4 bases, and 9 bases lay between the germline ends. The CDR3 runs 14 residues. CDR3 sequence: CASSLRQLNEKLFF. CDR3 DNA sequence: TGTGCCAGCAGCTTGAGGCAGCTTAATGAAAAACTGTTTTTT.

By frequency in the sample, this clone is medium-sized. V is TRBV7-2 and J is TRBJ2-1; possibly TRBD1 for D (5 bases). CDR1 is SGHTA, CDR2 FQGNSA, per germline. V was cut by 1 base and J by 6 bases, with 7 bases left in between. The CDR3 length is 13 residues. The CDR3 nucleotides read TGTGCCAGCAGCTTAGGGGGCGTCAATGAGCAGTTCTTC. Its protein is CASSLGGVNEQFF.

The CDR3 DNA follows: TGTGCCAGCAGCCGCGCCCCGGGGGCGTCGGAGACCCAGTACTTC. This gives the protein CASSRAPGASETQYF. The rearrangement uses TRBV5-6 and TRBJ2-5, with D perhaps being TRBD1 or TRBD2 (6 bases each). The CDR3 is 15 amino acids. The V gene lost 4 bases and the J gene lost 5 bases, with 18 bases spanning the gap. Germline CDR1 is SGHDT and CDR2 is YYEEEE.

This clone has only a few counts. The rearrangement joins TRBV19 to TRBJ1-6, with 7 nucleotides matching TRBD1. The CDR3 has 14 amino acids. CDR1 and CDR2 from the germline V gene are LNHDA and SQIVND (reference sequence). V gave up 3 bases and J gave up 10 bases; unmatched junction bases: 6. The CDR3 loop is CASSITGGGSPLHF. CDR3 in DNA: TGTGCCAGTAGTATCACGGGAGGGGGCTCACCCCTCCACTTT.

By share, this clone ranks as medium-sized. The gene calls are TRBV7-4 and TRBJ2-7; a weak D match, TRBD2 (5 bases). Trimming cost V 4 bases and J 3 bases, with 13 bases left between them. Germline loops: CDR1 SGHVT, CDR2 SQSDAQ. The length of the CDR3 is 14 residues. DNA for the CDR3: TGTGCCAGCAGCTCCCGGGATTCGATCTACGAGCAGTACTTC. This sequence encodes CASSSRDSIYEQYF.

This clone was found many times. This chain uses TRBV6-1 with TRBJ2-7; D perhaps matches TRBD1 (5 bases). The CDR3 extends over 15 amino acids. Trimming cost V 2 bases and J 6 bases, with 17 bases left between them. CDR1 is MNHNS and CDR2 is SASEGT in the germline V gene. The CDR3 loop is CASSEIHRFFGEQYF. CDR3 nucleotide sequence: TGTGCCAGCAGTGAAATACACAGGTTCTTTGGCGAGCAGTACTTC.

The rearrangement uses TRBV19 and TRBJ1-4; D gene ambiguous. Germline V CDR1 and CDR2: LNHDA, SQIVND (reference sequence). V lost 7 bases and J 8 bases, leaving 14 bases between the germline ends. The CDR3 is 13 amino acids. The CDR3 DNA sequence: TGTGCCAGTATGCGAGGGTCGGGAGAAAAACTGTTTTTT. This gives the protein CASMRGSGEKLFF.

J is TRBJ1-2 and V is TRBV6-5; D not resolved. CDR1 and CDR2 (germline): MNHEY, SVGAGI. This CDR3 contains 12 residues. V lost 4 bases to trimming and J lost 7 bases, with 10 bases between them. The CDR3 DNA follows: TGTGCCAGCAGTTCTCCCCGGAGTGGCTACACCTTC. Its protein is CASSSPRSGYTF.

This chain joins TRBV27 and TRBJ2-3; D may be TRBD1 or TRBD2 (6 bases each). Germline V lookup: CDR1 MNHEY, CDR2 SMNVEV (reference sequence). V shed 4 bases and J shed 1 base, with 12 bases lying between them. CDR3 length: 15 residues. The chain's CDR3 is CASSSRGPRTDTQYF. CDR3 DNA sequence: TGTGCCAGCAGTTCCCGGGGGCCTCGCACAGATACGCAGTATTTT.

CDR3 DNA sequence: TGTGCCAGCAGCTCTCCCGGGACAGGGAGCAATCAGCCCCAGCATTTT. Translation gives CASSSPGTGSNQPQHF. The chain carries TRBV9 and TRBJ1-5; the match to TRBD1 covers 9 bases. The J segment lost 1 base and the V segment lost 4 bases, leaving 6 bases of the junction unmatched. This CDR3 contains 16 residues. The V gene's germline CDR1 is SGDLS and CDR2 YYNGEE.

The chain combines TRBV6-6 with TRBJ2-7; D might be TRBD1 or TRBD2, each matching 5 bases. The CDR3 totals 14 residues. Trimming took off 7 bases at V and 5 bases at J, with 18 bases between the two ends. The germline CDR1 and CDR2 sequences are MNHNY and SVGAGI (reference sequence). CDR3 sequence: CASKFTGADHEQYF. CDR3 DNA: TGTGCCAGCAAGTTTACAGGAGCGGACCACGAGCAGTACTTC.

The rearrangement joins TRBV15 to TRBJ2-2; TRBD1 aligns across 7 bases. The J segment lost 0 bases and the V segment lost 3 bases, leaving 1 base of the junction unmatched. Germline V gene sequence: CDR1 LNHNV, CDR2 YYDKDF (reference sequence). CDR3 size: 15 residues. CDR3 in amino acids: CATSRGTANTGELFF. CDR3 DNA sequence: TGTGCCACCAGCAGGGGGACAGCGAACACCGGGGAGCTGTTTTTT. The full variable domain, in which reference TRBV15 and TRBJ2-2 provide the parts outside the CDR3, is DAMVIQNPRYQVTQFGKPVTLSCSQTLNHNVMYWYQQKSSQAPKLLFHYYDKDFNNEADTPDNFQSRRPNTSFCFLDIRSPGLGDTAMYLCATSRGTANTGELFFGEGSRLTVL.

This chain connects TRBV7-2 to TRBJ2-1; D might be TRBD2 (5 bases). In germline, CDR1 is SGHTA, CDR2 FQGNSA. The V and J ends lost 4 bases and 1 base respectively, with 11 bases between them. The length of the CDR3 is 15 residues. The CDR3 loop reads CASSSLAGSYNEQFF. The CDR3 coding sequence is TGTGCCAGCAGCTCCCTAGCAGGTTCCTACAATGAGCAGTTCTTC.

The chain uses TRBV25-1 and TRBJ1-6; possibly TRBD1 for D (5 bases). Germline V CDR1 and CDR2: MGHDK, SYGVNS. The ends were cut back, 6 bases at V and 7 bases at J, with 22 bases in the middle. The length of the CDR3 is 17 residues. As DNA, the CDR3 is TGTGCCAGCAGACCCACCCAACCAGGCCGGGGGAATTCACCCCTCCACTTT. This encodes CASRPTQPGRGNSPLHF. Variable domain in full (rest from reference TRBV25-1 and TRBJ1-6): EADIYQTPRYLVIGTGKKITLECSQTMGHDKMYWYQQDPGMELHLIHYSYGVNSTEKGDLSSESTVSRIRTEHFPLTLESARPSHTSQYLCASRPTQPGRGNSPLHFGNGTRLTVT.

This clone was seen repeatedly, ten times or more. The chain has TRBV27 and TRBJ1-3; TRBD1 agrees at 7 bases. This CDR3 is built from 14 residues. Germline assignment: CDR1 MNHEY and CDR2 SMNVEV (reference sequence). J gave up 2 bases and V 5 bases, and 3 bases lay outside the gene matches. The CDR3 region is CASSNQGAGNTIYF. The CDR3 region has the DNA TGTGCCAGCAGTAACCAGGGGGCTGGAAACACCATATATTTT.

The genes are TRBV2 and TRBJ2-1; 7 nucleotides line up with TRBD2. The CDR3 consists of 15 residues. The germline V gene encodes CDR1 SNHLY and CDR2 FYNNEI. V shed 8 bases and J 8 bases; nucleotides not matched to a gene: 15. The CDR3 DNA sequence: TGTGCCAGCGTTAAACTTAGCGGGCCCATCGATGAGCAGTTCTTC. Protein product: CASVKLSGPIDEQFF. The full variable domain, in which reference TRBV2 and TRBJ2-1 provide the parts outside the CDR3, is EPEVTQTPSHQVTQMGQEVILRCVPISNHLYFYWYRQILGQKVEFLVSFYNNEISEKSEIFDDQFSVERPDGSNFTLKIRSTKLEDSAMYFCASVKLSGPIDEQFFGPGTRLTVL.

This clone came up a few times. This chain joins TRBV7-3 and TRBJ2-7, with D possibly being TRBD1 or TRBD2 (5 bases each). Germline values: CDR1 SGHTA, CDR2 FQGTGA. Trimming removed 5 bases at V and 3 bases at J, with 20 bases between. This CDR3 is 16 amino acids long. CDR3 sequence reads: CASSPQTGTLDYEQYF. The CDR3 DNA is TGTGCCAGCAGCCCACAAACCGGGACCCTGGACTACGAGCAGTACTTC. The variable domain in full, completed from reference TRBV7-3 and TRBJ2-7, reads GAGVSQTPSNKVTEKGKYVELRCDPISGHTALYWYRQSLGQGPEFLIYFQGTGAADDSGLPNDRFFAVRPEGSVSTLKIQRTERGDSAVYLCASSPQTGTLDYEQYFGPGTRLTVT.